Presented here are 21 T cell receptor beta chains from one specimen sequenced in a study of blood T cell repertoires in COVID-19. TCRdb's copy holds only in-frame clones and misses some; the assay was immunoSEQ multiplex PCR. The data show about 180,000 clones, roughly 89% seen once. Material: PBMCs or T cells enriched from blood (not recorded which). Every receptor here comes from a woman aged 35 to 49 with acute COVID-19.

This clone has only one observation. This chain joins TRBV5-1 and TRBJ2-1, with 12 positions matching TRBD2. V dropped 8 bases and J dropped 1; count of bases not matched to a gene: 4. The germline V gene encodes CDR1 SGHRS and CDR2 YFSETQ. The CDR3 has 15 amino acids. In nucleotides, the CDR3 is TGCGCCAGTTCTAGCGGGGGGGCTTCCTACAATGAGCAGTTCTTC. Its translation is CASSSGGASYNEQFF.

The chain has TRBV5-5 and TRBJ2-2; a possible D gene is TRBD2 (5 bases). Trimming removed 0 bases from V and 1 base from J, with 19 bases in between. Germline CDR1 and CDR2: SGHKS and YYEKEE (reference sequence). There are 19 residues in the CDR3. CDR3 residues: CASSLEGTSWGENTGELFF. The CDR3 region has the DNA TGTGCCAGCAGCTTGGAGGGTACATCCTGGGGAGAGAACACCGGGGAGCTGTTTTTT.

J is TRBJ1-2 and V is TRBV28; D not certain. The CDR3 runs 12 residues. Trimming took off 3 bases at V and 8 bases at J, with 10 bases between the two ends. Germline values: CDR1 MDHEN, CDR2 SYDVKM. CDR3 coding DNA: TGTGCCAGCAGTTTTTCGGGTTCCGGCTACACCTTC. Encoded protein: CASSFSGSGYTF.

The gene calls are TRBV7-6 and TRBJ2-7; the D gene is possibly TRBD1 (6 bases). Germline-derived CDR1 and CDR2 are SGHVS and FNYEAQ. The CDR3 consists of 15 residues. Trimming left V 1 base short and J 1 base short, with 11 bases between. The CDR3 region has the DNA TGTGCCAGCAGCTTAGGAGGGGGTTCTTCCTACGAGCAGTACTTC. Translating gives CASSLGGGSSYEQYF.

The chain combines TRBV9 with TRBJ2-1, with a weak D call TRBD2 (6 bases). The CDR3 has 12 residues. The germline gives CDR1 SGDLS, CDR2 YYNGEE. Between the trimmed V and J ends, which lost 7 bases and 7 bases, there was a span of 12 bases. CDR3 bases: TGTGCCAGCGGGACTCCATTTAATGAGCAGTTCTTC. Protein: CASGTPFNEQFF. The whole variable domain, filled in from reference TRBV9 and TRBJ2-1, reads DSGVTQTPKHLITATGQRVTLRCSPRSGDLSVYWYQQSLDQGLQFLIQYYNGEERAKGNILERFSAQQFPDLHSELNLSSLELGDSALYFCASGTPFNEQFFGPGTRLTVL.

This chain connects TRBV27 to TRBJ2-3, with a tentative D call TRBD1 (6 bases). Germline loops: CDR1 MNHEY, CDR2 SMNVEV (reference sequence). V lost 6 bases and J 4 bases, leaving 20 bases between the germline ends. The length of the CDR3 is 16 residues. The CDR3 is CASSVDGRGGSDTQYF. CDR3 nucleotides: TGTGCCAGCAGCGTAGATGGTAGAGGGGGTTCAGATACGCAGTATTTT.

The chain has TRBV27 and TRBJ1-6, with 8 bases identical to TRBD1. This CDR3 has 16 amino acids. CDR1 is MNHEY, CDR2 SMNVEV, per germline (reference sequence). J was trimmed by 9 bases and V by 2 bases; bases with no gene match: 9. The CDR3 reads CASSLSGQGVASPLHF. The CDR3 DNA reads TGTGCCAGCAGTTTAAGTGGACAGGGAGTCGCTTCACCCCTCCACTTT.

This clone was seen a handful of times. The chain has TRBV5-4 and TRBJ2-7, with 13 bases identical to TRBD2. This CDR3 is built from 15 residues. V gave up 3 bases and J gave up 3 bases; unmatched junction bases: 3. Germline values: CDR1 SGHNT, CDR2 YYREEE (reference sequence). CDR3 coding DNA: TGTGCCAGCAGCTACGGGACTAGCGGGATCTACGAGCAGTACTTC. As protein: CASSYGTSGIYEQYF. Full variable domain (outside the CDR3, taken from reference TRBV5-4 and TRBJ2-7): ETGVTQSPTHLIKTRGQQVTLRCSSQSGHNTVSWYQQALGQGPQFIFQYYREEENGRGNFPPRFSGLQFPNYSSELNVNALELDDSALYLCASSYGTSGIYEQYFGPGTRLTVT.

The genes are TRBV19 and TRBJ1-1; D remains unclear. Deletions cut 7 bases from V and 2 bases from J, with 8 bases between. Germline V CDR1 and CDR2: LNHDA, SQIVND (reference sequence). CDR3 size: 12 residues. CDR3 sequence: CASIADNTEAFF. CDR3 nucleotides: TGTGCCAGTATAGCGGACAACACTGAAGCTTTCTTT.

This rearrangement joins TRBV6-5 to TRBJ2-3; TRBD2 aligns across 7 bases. The CDR3 loop spans 16 amino acids. The germline CDR1 and CDR2 sequences are MNHEY and SVGAGI. J was trimmed by 3 bases and V by 0 bases; bases with no gene match: 6. CDR3 region: CASSYSTGEGTDTQYF. The CDR3 coding sequence is TGTGCCAGCAGTTACTCGACGGGGGAGGGAACAGATACGCAGTATTTT.

The chain carries TRBV18 and TRBJ2-3; 8 nucleotides line up with TRBD2. The CDR3 contains 14 residues. CDR1 is KGHSH and CDR2 is LQKENI in the germline V gene. V trimming: 6 bases; J trimming: 4 bases; junction bases outside the gene matches: 6. Here the CDR3 reads CASSLGTRADTQYF. The CDR3 DNA reads as TGTGCCAGCTCCCTCGGGACTAGAGCAGATACGCAGTATTTT.

The gene calls are TRBV5-1 and TRBJ2-2; no firm D call. This CDR3 region has 15 residues. V lost 6 bases and J 7 bases, leaving 19 bases between the germline ends. The V gene's germline CDR1 is SGHRS and CDR2 YFSETQ. The CDR3: CASTITAEALGELFF. In DNA form, the CDR3 reads TGCGCCAGCACCATAACTGCTGAAGCGCTCGGGGAGCTGTTTTTT.

This chain uses TRBV18 with TRBJ1-5; D is uncertain. Trimming pared 6 bases from V and 4 bases from J, leaving 13 bases between. The CDR3 totals 14 residues. Germline values: CDR1 KGHSH, CDR2 LQKENI. The CDR3 here is CASSDYTENQPQHF. CDR3 DNA sequence: TGTGCCAGCTCGGACTATACCGAAAATCAGCCCCAGCATTTT.

This clone was picked up a small number of times. This sequence joins TRBV7-9 and TRBJ2-7; TRBD2 might be the D (7 bases). The CDR3 spans 15 residues. Germline V CDR1 and CDR2: SEHNR, FQNEAQ (reference sequence). Trimming pared 5 bases from V and 4 bases from J, leaving 18 bases between. The CDR3 coding sequence is TGTGCCAGCAGCCCGGGGGGCGGGGGAAAATACGAGCAGTACTTC. Protein: CASSPGGGGKYEQYF.

The chain employs TRBV28 and TRBJ2-1; 10 nucleotides match TRBD2. CDR3 size: 17 residues. Germline lookup yields CDR1 MDHEN and CDR2 SYDVKM. V lost 7 bases, J lost 0 bases, and 9 bases stayed unmatched. The CDR3: CASNIAGGLSSYNEQFF. The CDR3 DNA follows: TGTGCCAGCAACATAGCGGGGGGTCTAAGCTCCTACAATGAGCAGTTCTTC.

This clone was counted only a few times. The rearrangement uses TRBV6-6 and TRBJ1-5; 10 bases are shared with TRBD1. Germline V gives CDR1 MNHNY, CDR2 SVGAGI (reference sequence). There are 17 residues in the CDR3. With V trimmed by 5 bases and J by 2 bases, 9 bases remained unmatched. The CDR3 DNA reads TGTGCCAGCAGTCGGGGGACAGGGGTAGGTGGCAATCAGCCCCAGCATTTT. Amino acids: CASSRGTGVGGNQPQHF.

The rearrangement uses TRBV14 and TRBJ2-7; 7 nucleotides agree with TRBD2. CDR3 length: 14 amino acids. The ends lost 4 bases at V and 3 bases at J; junction bases unmatched: 6. Germline assignment: CDR1 SGHDN and CDR2 FVKESK. The chain's CDR3 is CASSPQRGLYEQYF. CDR3 coding DNA: TGTGCCAGCAGCCCCCAGCGGGGACTCTACGAGCAGTACTTC. The full variable domain, its missing parts supplied by reference TRBV14 and TRBJ2-7, is EAGVTQFPSHSVIEKGQTVTLRCDPISGHDNLYWYRRVMGKEIKFLLHFVKESKQDESGMPNNRFLAERTGGTYSTLKVQPAELEDSGVYFCASSPQRGLYEQYFGPGTRLTVT.

This sequence joins TRBV5-5 and TRBJ2-3, with 7 bases that match TRBD2. Germline V lookup: CDR1 SGHKS, CDR2 YYEKEE (reference sequence). This CDR3 comprises 14 residues. Germline trimming cut 4 bases from V and 0 bases from J; bases unmatched to any gene: 2. The CDR3 sequence: CASSQLASTDTQYF. CDR3 coding DNA: TGTGCCAGCAGCCAACTAGCGAGCACAGATACGCAGTATTTT. The full variable domain, in which reference TRBV5-5 and TRBJ2-3 provide the parts outside the CDR3, is DAGVTQSPTHLIKTRGQQVTLRCSPISGHKSVSWYQQVLGQGPQFIFQYYEKEERGRGNFPDRFSARQFPNYSSELNVNALLLGDSALYLCASSQLASTDTQYFGPGTRLTVL.

The chain employs TRBV5-4 and TRBJ1-1, with D possibly matching TRBD1 (5 bases). The germline CDR1 and CDR2 sequences are SGHNT and YYREEE (reference sequence). Trimming pared 3 bases from V and 2 bases from J, leaving 11 bases between. The CDR3 loop spans 14 amino acids. This CDR3 reads CASSYQGDNTEAFF. DNA of the CDR3: TGTGCCAGCAGCTACCAAGGGGATAACACTGAAGCTTTCTTT. The full variable domain, with the rest looked up from reference TRBV5-4 and TRBJ1-1, is ETGVTQSPTHLIKTRGQQVTLRCSSQSGHNTVSWYQQALGQGPQFIFQYYREEENGRGNFPPRFSGLQFPNYSSELNVNALELDDSALYLCASSYQGDNTEAFFGQGTRLTVV.

V is TRBV27 and J is TRBJ1-2; 9 nucleotides align to TRBD1. Germline lookup yields CDR1 MNHEY and CDR2 SMNVEV (reference sequence). V was pared by 0 bases and J by 0 bases, with 8 bases of the junction left unmatched. The CDR3 loop spans 18 amino acids. The CDR3 DNA is TGTGCCAGCAGTTTATCAGGACAGGGGAGGTTAGCTAACTATGGCTACACCTTC. It encodes CASSLSGQGRLANYGYTF.

V and J are TRBV13 and TRBJ1-6, with D uncertain. CDR1 PRHDT and CDR2 FYEKMQ come from the germline V gene (reference sequence). There are 13 residues in the CDR3. Trimming pared 5 bases from V and 6 bases from J, leaving 8 bases between. CDR3 bases: TGTGCCAGCAGCCCCCGGGGTAATTCACCCCTCCACTTT. Translating it yields CASSPRGNSPLHF.